Listed below are T cell receptor beta chains from one sample, sequenced in a study of OX40 agonist ivuxolimab in advanced cancers. The repertoire was sequenced with immunoSEQ multiplex PCR; TCRdb's copy has only in-frame clones and lacks some. The sample lists approximately 70,000 clones; about 93% were seen once. Sequenced material: CD4+ or CD8+ T cells sorted from blood, taken in a trial of the OX40 agonist ivuxolimab. The receptor source for this set is an adult with an advanced solid tumor such as melanoma, head and neck, liver or kidney cancer. The CDR3 runs from the conserved cysteine through the conserved F or W. The D gene is left open where the match is weak. The size entry is marked missing in some rows and otherwise reads once, few, many or a size class.

>TRBJ2-5|.|.|TRBV13
TGTGCCAGCAGCTTGGGACTCCAAGAGACCCAGTACTTC
CASSLGLQETQYF
>TRBJ2-2|.|.|TRBV27
TGTGCCAGCAGTAATGGACACTTGAACACCGGGGAGCTGTTTTTT
CASSNGHLNTGELFF
>TRBJ1-5|.|TRBD1|TRBV9
TGTGCCAGCAGCCCAGGGGACAGGGATAGCAATCAGCCCCAGCATTTT
CASSPGDRDSNQPQHF
>TRBJ2-7|few|.|TRBV27
TGTGCCAGCAGTTTGTCGGCGGGACAGACCTCCTACGAGCAGTACTTC
CASSLSAGQTSYEQYF
>TRBJ1-5|.|.|TRBV6-5
TGTGCCAGCACAAGTCAGCCCCAGCATTTT
CASTSQPQHF
>TRBJ1-1|.|TRBD1|TRBV7-9
TGTGCCAGCAGTGGACAGGGGGGGACTGAAGCTTTCTTT
CASSGQGGTEAFF
>TRBJ1-1|.|.|TRBV27
TGTGCCAGCAGTTCCACGTCACATTTTCCCCCGTTAGCTGAAGCTTTCTTT
CASSSTSHFPPLAEAFF
>TRBJ1-1|.|.|TRBV19
TGTGCCAGTAGTCCTTGGCTGGGCAGGGACCAAATGAACACTGAAGCTTTCTTT
CASSPWLGRDQMNTEAFF
>TRBJ2-3|.|TRBD2|TRBV4-1
TGCGCCAGCAGCGGCGCCGCGACTAGCGGGCTCACAGATACGCAGTATTTT
CASSGAATSGLTDTQYF
>TRBJ1-4|.|TRBD1|TRBV27
TGTGCCAGCAGTGTCGGGACAGCCTTAGGGAATGAAAAACTGTTTTTT
CASSVGTALGNEKLFF
>TRBJ2-3|.|.|TRBV7-8
TGTGCCAGCAGCTTAGCAGGGGTACCCACAGATACGCAGTATTTT
CASSLAGVPTDTQYF
>TRBJ1-1|.|.|TRBV7-9
TGTGCCAGCAGCCCCGGGCTGACCACTGAAGCTTTCTTT
CASSPGLTTEAFF
>TRBJ2-1|.|.|TRBV28
TGTGCCAGCTCGTCACGATACAATGAGCAGTTCTTC
CASSSRYNEQFF
>TRBJ2-1|.|.|TRBV4-2
TGTGCCAGCAGCCAATATCCGGACAGCTACAATGAGCAGTTCTTC
CASSQYPDSYNEQFF
>TRBJ2-1|.|TRBD2|TRBV7-9
TGTGCCAGCAGCTCGAGGGCGGGAGCGGGAGAGTCCTACAATGAGCAGTTCTTC
CASSSRAGAGESYNEQFF
>TRBJ1-5|.|.|TRBV21-1
TGTGCCAGCAGCAAAGGACTGGGGGGCTCTAGTAATCAGCCCCAGCATTTT
CASSKGLGGSSNQPQHF